The clone carrying this T cell receptor beta chain was recorded a few times. These data are taken from a study of blood T cell repertoires in COVID-19. TCRdb's table, derived via immunoSEQ multiplex PCR, lists solely in-frame clones and lacks some. The table shows under 85,000 clones, with around four fifths occurring only once. Sequenced material: peripheral blood. This clonotype originated in a man older than 75 with active or convalescent COVID-19.

In DNA form, the CDR3 reads TGCGCCAGCAGCTTGGATTCCGGGAGCTCCTACAATGAGCAGTTCTTC. Translation: CASSLDSGSSYNEQFF. This chain uses TRBV5-1 with TRBJ2-1, with D perhaps matching TRBD2 (6 bases). The V and J ends lost 0 bases and 0 bases respectively, with 10 bases between them. Germline CDR1 and CDR2: SGHRS and YFSETQ. CDR3 length: 16 residues.